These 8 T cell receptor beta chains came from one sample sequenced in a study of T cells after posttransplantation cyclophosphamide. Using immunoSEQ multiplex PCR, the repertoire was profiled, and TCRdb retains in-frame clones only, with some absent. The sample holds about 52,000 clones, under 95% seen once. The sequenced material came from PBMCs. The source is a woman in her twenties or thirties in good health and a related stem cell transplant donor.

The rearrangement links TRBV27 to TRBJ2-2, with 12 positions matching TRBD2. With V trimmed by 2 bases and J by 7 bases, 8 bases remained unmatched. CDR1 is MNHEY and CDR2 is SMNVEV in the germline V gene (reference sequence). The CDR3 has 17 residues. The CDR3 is CASSLTRTSGVYGELFF. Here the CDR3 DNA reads TGTGCCAGCAGTTTAACCCGGACTAGCGGGGTGTACGGGGAGCTGTTTTTT.

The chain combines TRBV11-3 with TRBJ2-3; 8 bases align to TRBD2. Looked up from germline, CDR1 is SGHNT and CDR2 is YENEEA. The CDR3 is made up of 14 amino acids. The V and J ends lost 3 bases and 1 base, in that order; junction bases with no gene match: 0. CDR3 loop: CASSLTSGTDTQYF. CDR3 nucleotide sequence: TGTGCCAGCAGCTTGACTAGCGGCACAGATACGCAGTATTTT.

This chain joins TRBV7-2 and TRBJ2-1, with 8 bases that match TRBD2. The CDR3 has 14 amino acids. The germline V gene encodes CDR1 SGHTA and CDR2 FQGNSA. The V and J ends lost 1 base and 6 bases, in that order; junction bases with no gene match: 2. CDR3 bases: TGTGCCAGCAGCTTAGAGGGGACTAGCAATGAGCAGTTCTTC. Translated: CASSLEGTSNEQFF. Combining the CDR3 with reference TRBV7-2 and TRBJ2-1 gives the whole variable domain GAGVSQSPSNKVTEKGKDVELRCDPISGHTALYWYRQSLGQGLEFLIYFQGNSAPDKSGLPSDRFSAERTGGSVSTLTIQRTQQEDSAVYLCASSLEGTSNEQFFGPGTRLTVL.

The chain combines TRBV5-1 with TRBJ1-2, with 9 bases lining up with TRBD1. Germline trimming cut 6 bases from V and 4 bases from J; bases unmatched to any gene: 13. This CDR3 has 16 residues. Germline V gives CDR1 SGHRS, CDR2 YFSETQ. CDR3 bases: TGCGCCAGCACCCCCGGGTCGGGACAGGGCGTCTATGGCTACACCTTC. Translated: CASTPGSGQGVYGYTF.

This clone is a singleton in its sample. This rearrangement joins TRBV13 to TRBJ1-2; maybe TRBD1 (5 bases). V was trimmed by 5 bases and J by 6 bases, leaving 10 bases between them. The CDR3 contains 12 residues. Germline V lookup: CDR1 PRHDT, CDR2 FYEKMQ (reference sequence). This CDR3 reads CASSPGTDGYTF. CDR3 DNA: TGTGCCAGCAGCCCAGGGACTGATGGCTACACCTTC.

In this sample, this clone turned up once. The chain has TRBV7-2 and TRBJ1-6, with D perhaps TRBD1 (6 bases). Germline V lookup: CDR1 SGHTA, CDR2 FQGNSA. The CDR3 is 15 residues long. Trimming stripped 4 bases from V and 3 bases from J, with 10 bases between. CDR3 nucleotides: TGTGCCAGCAGCTCACAGGGATTCTATAATTCACCCCTCCACTTT. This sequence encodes CASSSQGFYNSPLHF. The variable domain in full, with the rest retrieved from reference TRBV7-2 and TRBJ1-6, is GAGVSQSPSNKVTEKGKDVELRCDPISGHTALYWYRQSLGQGLEFLIYFQGNSAPDKSGLPSDRFSAERTGGSVSTLTIQRTQQEDSAVYLCASSSQGFYNSPLHFGNGTRLTVT.

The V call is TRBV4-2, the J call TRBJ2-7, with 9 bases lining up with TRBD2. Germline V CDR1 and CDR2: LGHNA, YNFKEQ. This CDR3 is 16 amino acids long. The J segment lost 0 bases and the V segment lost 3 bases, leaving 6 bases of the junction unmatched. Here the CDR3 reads CASSHLSGGSSYEQYF. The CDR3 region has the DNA TGTGCCAGCAGCCATCTAAGCGGGGGGAGCTCCTACGAGCAGTACTTC.

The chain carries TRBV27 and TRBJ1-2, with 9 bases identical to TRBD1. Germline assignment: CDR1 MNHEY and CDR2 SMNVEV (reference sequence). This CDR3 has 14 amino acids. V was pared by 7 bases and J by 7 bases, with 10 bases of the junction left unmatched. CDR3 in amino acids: CASTPGQGYGGYTF. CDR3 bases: TGTGCCAGCACCCCGGGACAGGGCTACGGTGGCTACACCTTC.